What follows are 7 T cell receptor beta chains derived from one specimen sequenced in a study of blood T cell repertoires in COVID-19. Profiling relied on immunoSEQ multiplex PCR, and the TCRdb table lists in-frame clones only, not all of them. Among fewer than 65,000 clones listed, about nine tenths were seen once. Sequenced input: peripheral blood. Receptor source: a woman aged 80 or over with acute or convalescent COVID-19.

The V call is TRBV6-6, the J call TRBJ1-2; 8 bases map to TRBD1. This CDR3 comprises 14 residues. V lost 6 bases to trimming and J lost 2 bases; unmatched junction nucleotides: 5. In germline, CDR1 is MNHNY, CDR2 SVGAGI (reference sequence). The CDR3 protein is CASRHRDRNYGYTF. The DNA for the CDR3 is TGTGCCAGCAGGCACCGGGACAGGAACTATGGCTACACCTTC.

The genes are TRBV6-6 and TRBJ1-1; D call uncertain. The CDR3 is 12 residues long. In germline, CDR1 is MNHNY, CDR2 SVGAGI (reference sequence). V was pared by 7 bases and J by 7 bases, with 13 bases between. The CDR3 is CASTRGSLEAFF. The CDR3 DNA reads TGTGCCAGCACCCGGGGTTCCCTTGAAGCTTTCTTT.

The V and J genes are TRBV19 and TRBJ2-7, with 11 bases matching TRBD1. The CDR3 runs 12 residues. Germline CDR1 and CDR2: LNHDA and SQIVND (reference sequence). V shed 9 bases, J shed 3 bases, and the junction held 1 base outside the gene matches. Here the CDR3 reads CASGTGGYEQYF. The CDR3 nucleotides are TGTGCCAGCGGGACAGGGGGCTACGAGCAGTACTTC.

The V gene is TRBV19, the J gene TRBJ1-4, with a possible D match to TRBD1 (5 bases). V lost 3 bases and J lost 3, with 8 bases in between. The CDR3 has 14 residues. From germline, CDR1 is LNHDA and CDR2 SQIVND (reference sequence). The CDR3 DNA reads TGTGCCAGTAGTATGGGACTTCCTAATGAAAAACTGTTTTTT. This sequence encodes CASSMGLPNEKLFF.

V and J are TRBV18 and TRBJ1-2, with D possibly being TRBD1 (6 bases). V was clipped by 4 bases and J by 6 bases, with 9 bases between them. The germline CDR1 and CDR2 sequences are KGHSH and LQKENI. CDR3 size: 12 residues. The CDR3 protein is CASSLQGHGYTF. In DNA, the CDR3 is TGTGCCAGCTCACTTCAGGGGCATGGCTACACCTTC. The variable domain in full, completed from reference TRBV18 and TRBJ1-2, reads NAGVMQNPRHLVRRRGQEARLRCSPMKGHSHVYWYRQLPEEGLKFMVYLQKENIIDESGMPKERFSAEFPKEGPSILRIQQVVRGDSAAYFCASSLQGHGYTFGSGTRLTVV.

The rearrangement links TRBV7-2 to TRBJ1-4; no definite D call. This CDR3 comprises 16 residues. From germline, CDR1 is SGHTA and CDR2 FQGNSA. V lost 5 bases, J lost 6 bases, and 19 bases lay in between. The CDR3 DNA is TGTGCCAGCAGCCCTCCGCCGGAACGGGGTGATGAAAAACTGTTTTTT. Translation gives CASSPPPERGDEKLFF.

This clone was picked up a small number of times. The chain joins TRBV18 to TRBJ2-7; TRBD1 matches at 10 bases. J was trimmed by 3 bases and V by 0 bases; bases with no gene match: 2. The CDR3 runs 15 residues. Germline V gene data show CDR1 as KGHSH and CDR2 as LQKENI. The CDR3 is CASSPPGQGFYEQYF. CDR3 nucleotide sequence: TGTGCCAGCTCACCACCGGGACAGGGGTTCTACGAGCAGTACTTC.